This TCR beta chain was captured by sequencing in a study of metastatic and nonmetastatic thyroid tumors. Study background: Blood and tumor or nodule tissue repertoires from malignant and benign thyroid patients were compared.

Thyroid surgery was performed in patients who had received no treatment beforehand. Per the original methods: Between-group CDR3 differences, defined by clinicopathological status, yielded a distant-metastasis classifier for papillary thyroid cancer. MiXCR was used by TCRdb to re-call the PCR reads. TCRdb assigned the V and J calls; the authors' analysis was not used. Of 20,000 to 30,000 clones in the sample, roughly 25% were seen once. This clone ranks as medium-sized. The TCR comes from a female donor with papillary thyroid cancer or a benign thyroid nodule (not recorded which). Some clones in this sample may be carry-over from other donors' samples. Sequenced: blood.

The CDR3: CASSRGSRRFSGNTIYF. CDR3 DNA: TGTGCCAGCAGTAGGGGGAGCAGGCGTTTCTCTGGAAACACCATATATTTT. The J gene is TRBJ1-3, the V gene TRBV6-1, with TRBD1 as a possible D gene (6 bases). The V end was cut by 5 bases, the J end by 0 bases, with 17 bases between. CDR3 length: 17 residues. Germline V gene lookup returns CDR1 MNHNS and CDR2 SASEGT.